What follows is one T cell receptor beta chain and its context. As yet, its antigen is unknown. The repertoire was sequenced with immunoSEQ multiplex PCR; TCRdb's copy has only in-frame clones and lacks some. The repertoire has about 350,000 clones, around 89% of them found once; the top ten carry around 6.4%. The data were taken from a study of Ad26.COV2.S vaccination and SARS-CoV-2 variants. Study-level findings and limits: Substantial breadth was reported for post-vaccination spike-specific CD8+ and CD4+ T cells. Researchers cautioned that TCR breadth and depth analyses may have underestimated total T cell responses. Vaccine and placebo recipients had similar non-spike TCR breadth.

Treatment specified: some 19 received Ad26.COV2.S at low or high dose, single or two shots; roughly five received placebo; per-sample allocation not given. Sampling occurred on day 63 after the first vaccine or placebo injection. An Ad26 vector expressing Wuhan-strain SARS-CoV-2 spike served as the vaccine. The CDR3 runs 15 residues. Trimming took 3 bases from V and 9 from J; bases not matched to a gene: 6. The germline V gene encodes CDR1 SGHTS and CDR2 YDEGEE. The source was peripheral blood, collected in a trial of Ad26.COV2.S vaccine versus placebo. The TCR was taken from a person between 18 and 65 years old who received the Ad26.COV2.S COVID-19 vaccine or a placebo. The chain couples TRBV5-8 to TRBJ2-1, with TRBD2 matching 13 bases. CDR3 loop: CASSSGLAGWGEQFF. CDR3 nucleotides: TGTGCCAGCAGCTCGGGACTAGCGGGGTGGGGTGAGCAGTTCTTC. Complete variable domain (other parts from reference TRBV5-8 and TRBJ2-1): EAGVTQSPTHLIKTRGQQATLRCSPISGHTSVYWYQQALGLGLQFLLWYDEGEERNRGNFPPRFSGRQFPNYSSELNVNALELEDSALYLCASSSGLAGWGEQFFGPGTRLTVL.